Below, one TCR beta chain is given with its context. V was trimmed by 6 bases and J by 3 bases, leaving 8 bases between them. From germline, CDR1 is ENHRY and CDR2 SYGVKD. The CDR3 sequence is 12 residues long. The method was immunoSEQ multiplex PCR; TCRdb's version includes in-frame clones alone and lacks a portion of them. The data contain about 1.4 million clones, roughly 96% of them singletons. Splitting the CD4+ cells yielded a CD45RA+ naive subset and a CD45RA-negative memory subset. The sample originates from a study of shared clonotypes between healthy human individuals. Background on the study: A donor's plate count was three for CD4 naive and three for CD4 memory; CD8 naive had two and CD8 memory one.

The sequenced material came from naive CD4+ T cells sorted from blood. Subset of the sample: CD45RA+ positively selected. V is TRBV10-3 and J is TRBJ2-5; no clear D gene. The TCR was taken from a man aged 25 to 40 in good health. The CDR3 sequence is CAISTTEETQYF. The CDR3 bases are TGTGCCATCAGCACGACCGAAGAGACCCAGTACTTC.